The 26 T cell receptor beta chains listed next were all sequenced from one sample in a study of blood T cell repertoires in COVID-19. Assay: immunoSEQ multiplex PCR; the TCRdb copy retains only in-frame clones and omits some. The data show under 300,000 clones, with more than 75% seen just once and less than 8.5% held by the top ten. Specimen: PBMCs or T cells enriched from blood (not recorded which). These receptors were collected from a woman in her 50s who had been exposed to COVID-19.

The chain has TRBV10-3 and TRBJ2-1; no reliable D call. CDR3 length: 15 amino acids. Trimming shortened V by 6 bases and J by 1 base, and 13 bases separated the two germline ends. The germline V gene has CDR1 ENHRY and CDR2 SYGVKD. The CDR3 nucleotides are TGTGCCATCAGAGACCAGCAGGTGTCCTACAATGAGCAGTTCTTC. Translation: CAIRDQQVSYNEQFF.

This chain uses TRBV3-1 (or the pseudogene TRBV3-2) with TRBJ1-2; 7 bases agree with TRBD1. The CDR3 length is 15 residues. Trimming cost V 0 bases and J 6 bases; bases outside gene matches: 7. Germline loops: CDR1 LGHDT, CDR2 YNNKEL (reference sequence). The CDR3 spells CASSQESRGLHGYTF. CDR3 sequence (DNA): TGTGCCAGCAGCCAAGAGTCCAGGGGGTTGCATGGCTACACCTTC.

The chain uses TRBV14 and TRBJ1-1, with 7 bases aligning to TRBD1. Looked up from germline, CDR1 is SGHDN and CDR2 is FVKESK. The CDR3 is 17 residues long. V shed 2 bases, J shed 0 bases, and the junction held 9 bases outside the gene matches. CDR3 sequence reads: CASSQWGSGTVNTEAFF. The CDR3, as DNA: TGTGCCAGCAGCCAATGGGGGTCGGGGACAGTGAACACTGAAGCTTTCTTT.

In this sample, this clone turned up a few times. The chain links TRBV25-1 to TRBJ2-7; D is unclear. Deletions cut 6 bases from V and 3 bases from J, with 6 bases between. Germline CDR1 and CDR2: MGHDK and SYGVNS. This CDR3 has 11 amino acids. DNA for the CDR3: TGTGCCAGCAGCAAGCACTACGAGCAGTACTTC. Amino acids: CASSKHYEQYF.

The V gene is TRBV18, the J gene TRBJ1-5, with D perhaps TRBD1 (6 bases). Germline assignment: CDR1 KGHSH and CDR2 LQKENI. Trimming removed 2 bases from V and 8 bases from J, with 16 bases in between. The CDR3 has 15 residues. The CDR3 bases are TGTGCCAGCTCACCAAGTCCGAGTCCAGGGGAGCCCCAGCATTTT. It translates to CASSPSPSPGEPQHF.

The chain uses TRBV6-1 and TRBJ2-5; 7 bases map to TRBD2. With V trimmed by 1 base and J by 5 bases, 7 bases remained unmatched. Germline-derived CDR1 and CDR2 are MNHNS and SASEGT. CDR3 length equals 15 residues. The CDR3 loop reads CASSEVGGRRETQYF. For the CDR3, the DNA is TGTGCCAGCAGTGAAGTCGGGGGGAGGAGGGAGACCCAGTACTTC.

This clone occurred a few times. The chain employs TRBV19 and TRBJ1-5, with unresolved D. In germline, CDR1 is LNHDA, CDR2 SQIVND (reference sequence). V was shortened by 7 bases and J by 0 bases, with 13 bases between the two germline ends. The CDR3 is 15 residues long. The CDR3 coding sequence is TGTGCCAGTAAGAGAGACAATAATAGCAATCAGCCCCAGCATTTT. Encoded protein: CASKRDNNSNQPQHF.

This clone was recorded a few times. V gene TRBV25-1 combines with J gene TRBJ1-4; D perhaps matches TRBD1 (6 bases). This CDR3 region has 15 residues. Germline CDR1 MGHDK, CDR2 SYGVNS. Between the trimmed V and J ends, which lost 3 bases and 3 bases, there was a span of 11 bases. As DNA, the CDR3 is TGTGCCAGCAGTGACTTCCAGGGGTCTAATGAAAAACTGTTTTTT. It encodes CASSDFQGSNEKLFF.

The chain recombines TRBV5-6 with TRBJ1-3; D is unresolved. CDR3 length: 15 residues. Per the germline V gene, CDR1 is SGHDT and CDR2 is YYEEEE. The V gene lost 6 bases and the J gene lost 0 bases, with 13 bases spanning the gap. The CDR3 nucleotides read TGTGCCAGCATCCTAAGAGGGCACTCTGGAAACACCATATATTTT. This translates into CASILRGHSGNTIYF.

The chain links TRBV5-1 to TRBJ2-7; tentative D call: TRBD1 (5 bases). Trimming cost V 0 bases and J 1 base, with 11 bases left between them. This CDR3 region has 15 residues. Germline V gives CDR1 SGHRS, CDR2 YFSETQ. The CDR3 DNA sequence: TGCGCCAGCAGCTTGGAAGGGGCGCGATCCTACGAGCAGTACTTC. It encodes CASSLEGARSYEQYF.

The chain joins TRBV3-1 (or the pseudogene TRBV3-2) to TRBJ2-3; 9 nucleotides line up with TRBD2. Trimming removed 4 bases from V and 5 bases from J; junction bases left unmatched: 4. This CDR3 is 14 amino acids long. CDR1 is LGHDT and CDR2 is YNNKEL in the germline V gene (reference sequence). CDR3: CASSRGGVGDTQYF. Here the CDR3 DNA reads TGTGCCAGCAGCCGCGGGGGGGTTGGAGATACGCAGTATTTT.

This clone was recorded only once. The chain links TRBV6-5 to TRBJ1-2, with 7 bases that match TRBD1. Germline V gene sequence: CDR1 MNHEY, CDR2 SVGAGI. Trimming at V came to 6 bases and at J to 0 bases, leaving 7 bases not matched to a gene. The CDR3 contains 15 residues. The CDR3 DNA is TGTGCCAGCAGGGGGGAGACAGGGCCTAACTATGGCTACACCTTC. It codes for CASRGETGPNYGYTF.

The genes are TRBV6-5 and TRBJ2-7, with 7 positions matching TRBD1. The V gene's germline CDR1 is MNHEY and CDR2 SVGAGI. V shed 3 bases and J 0 bases; nucleotides not matched to a gene: 5. The CDR3 spans 15 residues. CDR3 bases: TGTGCCAGCAGTTATAAACAGGGGCCCTCCTACGAGCAGTACTTC. It translates to CASSYKQGPSYEQYF.

The chain joins TRBV10-2 to TRBJ1-3; D gene ambiguous. The CDR3 extends over 16 amino acids. The V gene lost 1 base and the J gene lost 0 bases, with 10 bases spanning the gap. Germline CDR1 and CDR2: WSHSY and SAAADI. The CDR3 DNA is TGCGCCAGCAGTGAGTTGGGCAGCAGCTCTGGAAACACCATATATTTT. Its protein product is CASSELGSSSGNTIYF.

This rearrangement joins TRBV19 to TRBJ1-1; D is unclear. V was trimmed by 2 bases and J by 3 bases, leaving 10 bases between them. The germline V gene encodes CDR1 LNHDA and CDR2 SQIVND (reference sequence). The CDR3 has 14 residues. In nucleotides, the CDR3 is TGTGCCAGTAGTATAAGGCTGGGAGACACTGAAGCTTTCTTT. Protein sequence: CASSIRLGDTEAFF.

The rearrangement joins TRBV6-1 to TRBJ1-5; D not certain. V shed 0 bases and J shed 7 bases, with 7 bases lying between them. Germline-derived CDR1 and CDR2 are MNHNS and SASEGT. The CDR3 is 13 residues long. The CDR3 region has the DNA TGTGCCAGCAGTGAAGCGCAGATACAGCCCCAGCATTTT. This codes for CASSEAQIQPQHF.

Only one count was recorded for this clone. The chain couples TRBV9 to TRBJ2-3; TRBD2 aligns across 8 bases. Germline trimming cut 2 bases from V and 1 base from J; bases unmatched to any gene: 6. Looked up from germline, CDR1 is SGDLS and CDR2 is YYNGEE. The CDR3 has 16 residues. The CDR3 region is CASSVTGRGGTDTQYF. DNA of the CDR3: TGTGCCAGCAGCGTCACGGGGCGGGGGGGCACAGATACGCAGTATTTT.

J is TRBJ2-2 and V is TRBV9; a possible D gene is TRBD1 (6 bases). V dropped 4 bases and J dropped 1 base, with 17 bases sitting between them. Germline CDR1 and CDR2: SGDLS and YYNGEE. The length of the CDR3 is 17 residues. In DNA form, the CDR3 reads TGTGCCAGCAGCTTCTCCGGGACATGGGTGAACACCGGGGAGCTGTTTTTT. Encoded protein: CASSFSGTWVNTGELFF.

This sequence joins TRBV29-1 and TRBJ1-1; 12 nucleotides agree with TRBD1. Germline values: CDR1 SQVTM, CDR2 ANQGSEA. The CDR3 has 14 amino acids. V lost 4 bases and J lost 2; bases outside the gene matches: 2. This CDR3 reads CSVAGTGGNTEAFF. The CDR3 DNA reads TGCAGCGTTGCAGGGACAGGGGGCAACACTGAAGCTTTCTTT. Full variable domain (rest looked up from reference TRBV29-1 and TRBJ1-1): SAVISQKPSRDICQRGTSLTIQCQVDSQVTMMFWYRQQPGQSLTLIATANQGSEATYESGFVIDKFPISRPNLTFSTLTVSNMSPEDSSIYLCSVAGTGGNTEAFFGQGTRLTVV.

The V call is TRBV7-9, the J call TRBJ2-7; no reliable D call. Trimming removed 5 bases from V and 5 bases from J, with 7 bases in between. There are 11 residues in the CDR3. Germline CDR1 SEHNR, CDR2 FQNEAQ (reference sequence). CDR3 nucleotides: TGTGCCAGCAGCCCTCTAAACGAGCAGTACTTC. Protein sequence: CASSPLNEQYF.

This chain joins TRBV19 and TRBJ1-2; 9 bases are shared with TRBD1. Germline CDR1 LNHDA, CDR2 SQIVND (reference sequence). Trimming took 7 bases from V and 6 from J; bases not matched to a gene: 12. The CDR3 runs 15 residues. The CDR3 DNA reads TGTGCCAGTACCCTAGCCCCGGGACAGGGTCATGGCTACACCTTC. Translation gives CASTLAPGQGHGYTF. The full variable domain, rest sourced from reference TRBV19 and TRBJ1-2, is DGGITQSPKYLFRKEGQNVTLSCEQNLNHDAMYWYRQDPGQGLRLIYYSQIVNDFQKGDIAEGYSVSREKKESFPLTVTSAQKNPTAFYLCASTLAPGQGHGYTFGSGTRLTVV.

The chain combines TRBV24-1 with TRBJ1-6; 8 bases align to TRBD1. V dropped 7 bases and J dropped 1; count of bases not matched to a gene: 8. From germline, CDR1 is KGHDR and CDR2 SFDVKD. There are 17 residues in the CDR3. As DNA, the CDR3 is TGTGCCACCAGGTTTGACAGGGGAAATTCCTATAATTCACCCCTCCACTTT. This gives the protein CATRFDRGNSYNSPLHF.

This clone was picked up a small number of times. The J gene is TRBJ2-5, the V gene TRBV28; D might be TRBD1 (6 bases). V lost 5 bases and J 5 bases, leaving 12 bases between the germline ends. Germline V gene lookup returns CDR1 MDHEN and CDR2 SYDVKM. The CDR3 is made up of 13 amino acids. CDR3 bases: TGTGCCAGCAGTCGCAGGGGTGGGGAGACCCAGTACTTC. Its translation: CASSRRGGETQYF.

The genes are TRBV7-8 and TRBJ1-5; 7 bases are a match to TRBD1. Germline CDR1 and CDR2: SGHVS and FQNEAQ. Unmatched junction bases numbered 9, after V lost 5 bases and J lost 5 bases. This CDR3 spans 15 amino acids. The CDR3 protein is CASSVRQGLYQPQHF. CDR3 nucleotide sequence: TGTGCCAGCAGCGTACGACAGGGACTCTATCAGCCCCAGCATTTT. The full variable domain, completed using reference TRBV7-8 and TRBJ1-5, is GAGVSQSPRYKVAKRGQDVALRCDPISGHVSLFWYQQALGQGPEFLTYFQNEAQLDKSGLPSDRFFAERPEGSVSTLKIQRTQQEDSAVYLCASSVRQGLYQPQHFGDGTRLSIL.

The chain employs TRBV10-1 and TRBJ1-2; no clear D gene. The ends were cut back, 6 bases at V and 5 bases at J, with 4 bases in the middle. This CDR3 comprises 10 residues. CDR1 WNHNN and CDR2 SYGVQD come from the germline V gene (reference sequence). The CDR3 DNA is TGCGCCAGCAGGAGGTATGGCTACACCTTC. Translated, it gives CASRRYGYTF.

The V gene is TRBV7-3, the J gene TRBJ2-6, with D possibly being TRBD1 (6 bases). From germline, CDR1 is SGHTA and CDR2 FQGTGA. The CDR3 length is 16 residues. Trimming pared 5 bases from V and 1 base from J, leaving 12 bases between. CDR3 region: CASSPQGGSGANVLTF. The CDR3 DNA is TGTGCCAGCAGCCCACAAGGGGGATCTGGGGCCAACGTCCTGACTTTC.